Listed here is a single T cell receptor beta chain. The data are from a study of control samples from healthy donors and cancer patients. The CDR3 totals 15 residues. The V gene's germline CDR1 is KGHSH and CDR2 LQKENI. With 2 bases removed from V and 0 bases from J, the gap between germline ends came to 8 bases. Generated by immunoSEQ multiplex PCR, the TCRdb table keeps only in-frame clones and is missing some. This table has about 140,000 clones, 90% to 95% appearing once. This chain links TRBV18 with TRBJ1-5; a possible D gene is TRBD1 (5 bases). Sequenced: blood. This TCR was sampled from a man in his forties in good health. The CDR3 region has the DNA TGTGCCAGCTCACCAGGCAGGGTTAGCAATCAGCCCCAGCATTTT. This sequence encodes CASSPGRVSNQPQHF.